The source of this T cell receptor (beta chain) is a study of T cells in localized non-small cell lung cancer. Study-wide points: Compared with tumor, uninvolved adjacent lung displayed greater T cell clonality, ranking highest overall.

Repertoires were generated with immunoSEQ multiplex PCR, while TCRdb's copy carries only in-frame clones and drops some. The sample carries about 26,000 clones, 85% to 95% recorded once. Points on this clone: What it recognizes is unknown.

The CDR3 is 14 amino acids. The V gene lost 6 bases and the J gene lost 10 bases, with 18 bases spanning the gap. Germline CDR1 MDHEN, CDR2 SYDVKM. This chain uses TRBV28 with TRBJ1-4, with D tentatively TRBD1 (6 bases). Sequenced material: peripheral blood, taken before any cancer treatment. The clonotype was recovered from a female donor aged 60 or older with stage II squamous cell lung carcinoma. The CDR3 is CASSRGGDLGKLFF. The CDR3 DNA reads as TGTGCCAGCAGCAGAGGGGGGGACCTTGGAAAACTGTTTTTT.